Below are 26 T cell receptor beta chains sequenced from a single sample in a study of PD-L1 blockade in urothelial cancer. Libraries were prepared by immunoSEQ multiplex PCR; TCRdb keeps only in-frame clonotypes and omits some of them. The sample shows around 100,000 clones, approximately 91% of them seen only once. Here the sequenced sample was PBMCs, taken around atezolizumab (anti-PD-L1) treatment. These receptors were collected from an elderly woman with urothelial cancer.

This clone occurred once. Other DNA sequences in this sample translate to the same CDR3. The chain has TRBV28 and TRBJ1-4; D is unclear. Germline lookup yields CDR1 MDHEN and CDR2 SYDVKM. With 3 bases removed from V and 8 bases from J, the gap between germline ends came to 7 bases. This CDR3 is 12 amino acids long. The CDR3 DNA is TGTGCCAGCAGTTTGCGGGGAGAAAAACTGTTTTTT. Translating gives CASSLRGEKLFF.

V usage is TRBV6-6 and J usage is TRBJ2-7; 13 bases are shared with TRBD2. The CDR3 contains 15 residues. The germline gives CDR1 MNHNY, CDR2 SVGAGI (reference sequence). V lost 6 bases and J lost 3; bases outside the gene matches: 5. CDR3 amino acids: CASRGGTSGDYEQYF. The CDR3 DNA is TGTGCCAGCAGGGGGGGGACTAGCGGGGACTACGAGCAGTACTTC.

The chain has TRBV28 and TRBJ1-2; 10 bases are shared with TRBD1. Per the germline V gene, CDR1 is MDHEN and CDR2 is SYDVKM. V lost 6 bases and J lost 8; bases outside the gene matches: 15. The CDR3 has 16 amino acids. CDR3 amino acids: CASSVIHDRGQDGYTF. The CDR3 DNA reads as TGTGCCAGCAGCGTTATTCATGACAGGGGGCAGGACGGCTACACCTTC.

The chain uses TRBV5-1 and TRBJ2-3, with TRBD1 matching 9 bases. CDR1 is SGHRS, CDR2 YFSETQ, per germline. V shed 6 bases, J shed 3 bases, and the junction held 5 bases outside the gene matches. The length of the CDR3 is 14 residues. The CDR3 region is CASTPGTGTDTQYF. The DNA for the CDR3 is TGCGCCAGCACCCCGGGGACAGGGACAGATACGCAGTATTTT.

This clone was counted a few times. The V call is TRBV7-9, the J call TRBJ1-2; maybe TRBD1 (6 bases). Germline-derived CDR1 and CDR2 are SEHNR and FQNEAQ (reference sequence). V was trimmed by 11 bases and J by 7 bases, leaving 17 bases between them. This CDR3 is 12 amino acids long. In DNA, the CDR3 is TGTGCCTGTACAAATACAGGGAGTGGCTACACCTTC. Protein product: CACTNTGSGYTF.

The count of this clone is one. This chain joins TRBV6-1 and TRBJ2-2; D is perhaps TRBD1 (5 bases). This CDR3 spans 14 amino acids. The V end was cut by 7 bases, the J end by 1 base, with 10 bases between. The germline CDR1 and CDR2 sequences are MNHNS and SASEGT. The CDR3 protein is CASNFDRNTGELFF. Here the CDR3 DNA reads TGTGCCAGCAACTTTGACAGGAACACCGGGGAGCTGTTTTTT.

This clone was seen once. This sequence joins TRBV5-1 and TRBJ2-1; 7 positions match TRBD2. Germline loops: CDR1 SGHRS, CDR2 YFSETQ. The V and J ends lost 1 base and 9 bases, in that order; junction bases with no gene match: 7. The CDR3 is 14 amino acids. The CDR3 DNA reads TGCGCCAGCAGCTTGACTAGCGCATCCAGTGAGCAGTTCTTC. Amino acids: CASSLTSASSEQFF.

This chain joins TRBV2 and TRBJ1-4; no reliable D call. CDR3 size: 15 residues. V lost 6 bases to trimming and J lost 0 bases, with 11 bases between them. The germline V gene has CDR1 SNHLY and CDR2 FYNNEI. CDR3 in DNA: TGTGCCAGCAGCCCTACCGGGACAACTAATGAAAAACTGTTTTTT. This translates into CASSPTGTTNEKLFF.

The chain has TRBV9 and TRBJ2-1; TRBD2 matches at 9 bases. The CDR3 is 20 amino acids. The V gene's germline CDR1 is SGDLS and CDR2 YYNGEE. V was pared by 0 bases and J by 2 bases, with 15 bases of the junction left unmatched. The CDR3 is CASSVDPRSSGNMPYNEQFF. The CDR3 nucleotides are TGTGCCAGCAGCGTAGATCCCCGGTCTAGCGGGAATATGCCCTACAATGAGCAGTTCTTC.

Only one count was recorded for this clone. V is TRBV6-1 and J is TRBJ2-7, with a possible D match to TRBD2 (6 bases). The germline V and J ends were trimmed by 3 bases and 2 bases, with 14 bases remaining between them. The CDR3 length is 15 residues. From germline, CDR1 is MNHNS and CDR2 SASEGT. The DNA of the CDR3 is TGTGCCAGCAGTGACCGGGGGACCGGGGCCTACGAGCAGTACTTC. Amino acid sequence: CASSDRGTGAYEQYF.

Only one count was recorded for this clone. The chain couples TRBV6-1 to TRBJ2-6, with a weak D call TRBD1 (5 bases). Germline V gene data show CDR1 as MNHNS and CDR2 as SASEGT. V gave up 8 bases and J gave up 2 bases, with 10 bases separating them. This CDR3 has 14 amino acids. CDR3 sequence: CASSRGTGANVLTF. CDR3 nucleotides: TGTGCCAGCTCTAGGGGAACTGGGGCCAACGTCCTGACTTTC.

The chain uses TRBV29-1 and TRBJ1-2; 8 nucleotides line up with TRBD1. The germline gives CDR1 SQVTM, CDR2 ANQGSEA. V trimming: 3 bases; J trimming: 6 bases; junction bases outside the gene matches: 9. This CDR3 is built from 14 residues. Here the CDR3 reads CSVDSPDRVNGYTF. The CDR3 DNA is TGCAGCGTTGATTCTCCGGACAGGGTGAATGGCTACACCTTC.

CDR3 bases: TGTGCCAGCAGTTGGGGGTCGGGGGTAGGAGAAAAACTGTTTTTT. This gives the protein CASSWGSGVGEKLFF. The rearrangement joins TRBV6-5 to TRBJ1-4, with D tentatively TRBD1 (5 bases). Germline CDR1 is MNHEY and CDR2 is SVGAGI. The CDR3 length is 15 residues. V gave up 4 bases and J gave up 8 bases, with 17 bases separating them.

This chain links TRBV9 with TRBJ2-1, with 7 positions matching TRBD1. The V gene's germline CDR1 is SGDLS and CDR2 YYNGEE. V shed 0 bases, J shed 7 bases, and the junction held 4 bases outside the gene matches. The CDR3 totals 14 residues. CDR3 sequence: CASSVVDRANEQFF. CDR3 bases: TGTGCCAGCAGCGTAGTTGACAGGGCAAATGAGCAGTTCTTC.

In this sample, this clone turned up once. The chain couples TRBV28 to TRBJ1-1, with D uncertain. The germline V gene encodes CDR1 MDHEN and CDR2 SYDVKM. The CDR3 has 16 amino acids. V was clipped by 6 bases and J by 13 bases, with 30 bases between them. CDR3 in amino acids: CASRLPSPTVVQKLFF. CDR3 DNA: TGTGCCAGCAGGCTCCCCTCCCCCACAGTGGTACAGAAGCTTTTCTTT.

CDR3 protein: CASSYGLSGTQYF. Here the CDR3 DNA reads TGTGCCAGCAGCTACGGACTATCCGGGACCCAGTACTTC. V gene TRBV7-7 combines with J gene TRBJ2-5, with a possible D match to TRBD2 (6 bases). Germline V gives CDR1 SSHAT, CDR2 FNYEAQ (reference sequence). Trimming shortened V by 4 bases and J by 7 bases, and 13 bases separated the two germline ends. The CDR3 consists of 13 residues.

V and J are TRBV27 and TRBJ1-1, with TRBD1 identical over 8 bases. The CDR3 loop spans 14 amino acids. CDR1 and CDR2 from the germline V gene are MNHEY and SMNVEV (reference sequence). After removal of 4 bases from V and 11 bases from J, the junction contained 12 bases not matched to a gene. DNA of the CDR3: TGTGCCAGCAGTTCGCCAACAGGGGGAAGTGAGGCTTTCTTT. This gives the protein CASSSPTGGSEAFF.

V and J are TRBV7-8 and TRBJ2-5; TRBD2 is a possible D gene (5 bases). Germline V gene lookup returns CDR1 SGHVS and CDR2 FQNEAQ. V lost 2 bases and J lost 5, with 15 bases in between. This CDR3 has 15 residues. DNA of the CDR3: TGTGCCAGCAGCTTAACTGTGAGGGCAGTGGAGACCCAGTACTTC. This gives the protein CASSLTVRAVETQYF.

There are a few counts of this clone. V is TRBV6-5 and J is TRBJ2-2; D ambiguous. V lost 3 bases, J lost 1 base, and 6 bases lay in between. The length of the CDR3 is 14 residues. Per germline, CDR1 MNHEY and CDR2 SVGAGI. The CDR3 loop is CASSYFRNTGELFF. CDR3 DNA sequence: TGTGCCAGCAGTTATTTCAGGAACACCGGGGAGCTGTTTTTT.

The chain joins TRBV5-1 to TRBJ2-5; D is possibly TRBD1 (7 bases). The CDR3 length is 16 residues. V was trimmed by 0 bases and J by 3 bases, leaving 15 bases between them. From germline, CDR1 is SGHRS and CDR2 YFSETQ. CDR3 sequence (DNA): TGCGCCAGCAGCTTGGCATTAGGAGGGGGCAAAGAGACCCAGTACTTC. This gives the protein CASSLALGGGKETQYF. The variable domain in full, with the rest retrieved from reference TRBV5-1 and TRBJ2-5, is KAGVTQTPRYLIKTRGQQVTLSCSPISGHRSVSWYQQTPGQGLQFLFEYFSETQRNKGNFPGRFSGRQFSNSRSEMNVSTLELGDSALYLCASSLALGGGKETQYFGPGTRLLVL.

This clone came up a few times. V and J are TRBV28 and TRBJ2-5; 15 bases are a match to TRBD2. The CDR3 covers 19 residues. V gave up 6 bases and J gave up 2 bases; unmatched junction bases: 13. The germline V gene has CDR1 MDHEN and CDR2 SYDVKM. This CDR3 is CASRQPGTSGRSRQETQYF. In DNA form, the CDR3 reads TGTGCCAGCAGACAACCCGGGACTAGCGGGAGGTCTAGACAAGAGACCCAGTACTTC.

The chain carries TRBV27 and TRBJ2-7; 8 bases map to TRBD2. The junction had 6 bases not matched to a gene; V was cut back by 6 bases and J by 5 bases. In germline, CDR1 is MNHEY, CDR2 SMNVEV (reference sequence). The CDR3 loop spans 13 amino acids. CDR3 sequence reads: CASRAGGRDEQYF. The CDR3 bases are TGTGCCAGCAGGGCGGGGGGCAGGGACGAGCAGTACTTC.

The gene calls are TRBV28 and TRBJ1-3; D is undetermined. CDR3 length: 11 amino acids. Trimming shortened V by 4 bases and J by 4 bases, and 2 bases separated the two germline ends. Germline lookup yields CDR1 MDHEN and CDR2 SYDVKM. In DNA form, the CDR3 reads TGTGCCAGCAGTTCGGGAAACACCATATATTTT. Translated: CASSSGNTIYF.

The DNA for the CDR3 is TGTGCCAGCAGTTTAGGGGGGGCGGGGGCTGGAAACACCATATATTTT. This gives the protein CASSLGGAGAGNTIYF. The chain carries TRBV28 and TRBJ1-3; tentatively, D is TRBD1 (6 bases). V shed 2 bases and J shed 2 bases, with 13 bases lying between them. The CDR3 covers 16 residues. Looked up from germline, CDR1 is MDHEN and CDR2 is SYDVKM.

This clone came up once. Other DNA sequences in this specimen translate into the identical CDR3. The V and J genes are TRBV6-5 and TRBJ1-2; TRBD1 aligns across 7 bases. V was clipped by 6 bases and J by 4 bases; unmatched bases: 5. Germline values: CDR1 MNHEY, CDR2 SVGAGI. The CDR3 consists of 13 residues. CDR3 sequence: CASSEQGSYGYTF. The DNA for the CDR3 is TGTGCCAGCAGCGAACAGGGGTCCTATGGCTACACCTTC.

The chain links TRBV5-1 to TRBJ1-2; D unclear. V was clipped by 5 bases and J by 1 base, with 12 bases between them. This CDR3 contains 14 residues. CDR1 is SGHRS, CDR2 YFSETQ, per germline. CDR3 sequence (DNA): TGCGCCAGCAGTCAAGCAATAGTTAACTATGGCTACACCTTC. Amino acid sequence: CASSQAIVNYGYTF.